A single sample is the source of the 26 T cell receptor beta chains below, sequenced in a study of blood T cell repertoires in COVID-19. Sequenced by immunoSEQ multiplex PCR; TCRdb stores in-frame clones only, minus some. Of almost 25,000 clones in the sample, about 90% were seen once. The sequenced sample was peripheral blood. The receptors come from a man aged 70 or older with active COVID-19.

The chain has TRBV11-2 and TRBJ2-1, with TRBD2 identical over 7 bases. Trimming removed 2 bases from V and 7 bases from J; junction bases left unmatched: 5. CDR1 and CDR2 (germline): SGHAT, FQNNGV. The CDR3 runs to 14 residues. The CDR3 protein is CASSLLGGSNEQFF. In DNA, the CDR3 is TGTGCCAGCAGCTTATTGGGCGGGAGTAATGAGCAGTTCTTC. Using reference TRBV11-2 and TRBJ2-1 for the parts outside the CDR3, the full variable domain is EAGVAQSPRYKIIEKRQSVAFWCNPISGHATLYWYQQILGQGPKLLIQFQNNGVVDDSQLPKDRFSAERLKGVDSTLKIQPAKLEDSAVYLCASSLLGGSNEQFFGPGTRLTVL.

This clone has only a few counts. The V call is TRBV7-2, the J call TRBJ1-6, with D uncertain. The germline V and J ends were trimmed by 6 bases and 8 bases, with 11 bases remaining between them. CDR1 SGHTA and CDR2 FQGNSA come from the germline V gene. This CDR3 is built from 13 residues. CDR3 region: CASRRDGDSPLHF. The CDR3 DNA sequence: TGTGCCAGCAGACGAGACGGGGATTCACCCCTCCACTTT.

This rearrangement joins TRBV19 to TRBJ2-4; tentative D call: TRBD2 (7 bases). From germline, CDR1 is LNHDA and CDR2 SQIVND (reference sequence). V was shortened by 3 bases and J by 1 base, with 10 bases between the two germline ends. CDR3 length: 15 residues. CDR3 sequence (DNA): TGTGCCAGTAGTATGCGGGGGCCGGCCAAAAACATTCAGTACTTC. Its translation: CASSMRGPAKNIQYF. Filled out from reference TRBV19 and TRBJ2-4, the complete variable domain reads DGGITQSPKYLFRKEGQNVTLSCEQNLNHDAMYWYRQDPGQGLRLIYYSQIVNDFQKGDIAEGYSVSREKKESFPLTVTSAQKNPTAFYLCASSMRGPAKNIQYFGAGTRLSVL.

This chain uses TRBV18 with TRBJ1-1; TRBD1 matches 12 bases. Germline CDR1 and CDR2: KGHSH and LQKENI. The ends lost 3 bases at V and 6 bases at J; junction bases unmatched: 8. This CDR3 has 16 residues. Here the CDR3 reads CASSPIGDRGLSEAFF. In nucleotides, the CDR3 is TGTGCCAGCTCACCGATAGGGGACAGGGGGCTGTCTGAAGCTTTCTTT.

The CDR3 nucleotides read TGTGCCAGCAGCCGGCCGATGACTAGCGGAACAGATACGCAGTATTTT. Protein sequence: CASSRPMTSGTDTQYF. The chain recombines TRBV4-2 with TRBJ2-3; 9 nucleotides line up with TRBD2. With 4 bases clipped from V and 3 bases from J, the junction kept 8 bases outside the gene matches. CDR3 size: 16 residues. Per germline, CDR1 LGHNA and CDR2 YNFKEQ.

This chain connects TRBV18 to TRBJ2-1; D is perhaps TRBD1 (5 bases). CDR1 and CDR2 from the germline V gene are KGHSH and LQKENI. Trimming took 2 bases from V and 5 from J, leaving 7 bases between them. This CDR3 contains 13 residues. The CDR3 loop reads CASSPSRDNEQFF. The CDR3 DNA sequence: TGTGCCAGCTCACCATCCAGGGACAATGAGCAGTTCTTC. Full variable domain (remainder filled in from reference TRBV18 and TRBJ2-1): NAGVMQNPRHLVRRRGQEARLRCSPMKGHSHVYWYRQLPEEGLKFMVYLQKENIIDESGMPKERFSAEFPKEGPSILRIQQVVRGDSAAYFCASSPSRDNEQFFGPGTRLTVL.

This clone is a singleton in its sample. The J gene is TRBJ1-4, the V gene TRBV5-1; TRBD1 agrees at 7 bases. J lost 8 bases, V lost 4 bases, and 17 bases had no gene match. Germline CDR1 SGHRS, CDR2 YFSETQ. The CDR3 is 17 residues long. In DNA, the CDR3 is TGCGCCAGCAGCCCGGGACAGCCTGGGAGTGGGGAAGAAAAACTGTTTTTT. As protein: CASSPGQPGSGEEKLFF.

The chain recombines TRBV13 with TRBJ2-1; 10 bases line up with TRBD2. There are 14 residues in the CDR3. With 1 base clipped from V and 16 bases from J, the junction kept 10 bases outside the gene matches. Germline loops: CDR1 PRHDT, CDR2 FYEKMQ (reference sequence). The CDR3: CASSLEASGGPSFF. In nucleotides, the CDR3 is TGTGCCAGCAGCTTAGAGGCTAGCGGGGGTCCTAGTTTCTTC.

This chain links TRBV7-2 with TRBJ2-1; 8 bases agree with TRBD1. Unmatched junction bases numbered 15, after V lost 5 bases and J lost 15 bases. CDR1 and CDR2 from the germline V gene are SGHTA and FQGNSA. This CDR3 has 14 amino acids. The CDR3 DNA reads as TGTGCCAGCAGCGAAGACAGGGGAAGGCGGTATCCGTTCTTC. Its translation: CASSEDRGRRYPFF.

The chain carries TRBV7-8 and TRBJ2-7; weak D call: TRBD1 (5 bases). Germline CDR1 SGHVS, CDR2 FQNEAQ. The CDR3 has 14 residues. The ends were cut back, 2 bases at V and 0 bases at J, with 8 bases in the middle. CDR3: CASSLHRSSYEQYF. The CDR3 bases are TGTGCCAGCAGCTTACACAGGAGCTCCTACGAGCAGTACTTC.

The chain couples TRBV7-3 to TRBJ2-3, with unresolved D. V lost 2 bases and J lost 6, with 12 bases in between. The V gene's germline CDR1 is SGHTA and CDR2 FQGTGA. The CDR3 is 14 amino acids. The CDR3 is CASSLSPRRDTQYF. Written as DNA, the CDR3 is TGTGCCAGCAGCTTATCCCCTCGCAGGGATACGCAGTATTTT.

The chain recombines TRBV6-5 with TRBJ2-1, with 8 bases identical to TRBD1. Losses at the gene ends were 6 bases for V and 0 bases for J; bases not matched to a gene: 4. This CDR3 is 15 amino acids long. CDR1 is MNHEY, CDR2 SVGAGI, per germline. CDR3 sequence reads: CASSLGQVSYNEQFF. CDR3 DNA sequence: TGTGCCAGCAGCCTGGGACAGGTCTCCTACAATGAGCAGTTCTTC.

The chain recombines TRBV6-5 with TRBJ2-2; a weak D match, TRBD2 (5 bases). The V end was cut by 7 bases, the J end by 0 bases, with 12 bases between. The CDR3 length is 15 residues. Germline V lookup: CDR1 MNHEY, CDR2 SVGAGI. The CDR3 DNA reads as TGTGCCAGCAATCCGGGGATTTCGAACACCGGGGAGCTGTTTTTT. Translation gives CASNPGISNTGELFF.

The J gene is TRBJ2-2, the V gene TRBV7-2, with 7 bases matching TRBD2. Germline CDR1 is SGHTA and CDR2 is FQGNSA. V gave up 3 bases and J gave up 3 bases; unmatched junction bases: 4. The CDR3 has 15 amino acids. The CDR3 DNA follows: TGTGCCAGCAGCTTCAAGGGGAGGGACACCGGGGAGCTGTTTTTT. Its translation is CASSFKGRDTGELFF.

This chain joins TRBV18 and TRBJ2-3; D might be TRBD1 (5 bases). The CDR3 length is 15 residues. V was clipped by 3 bases and J by 3 bases, with 13 bases between them. Germline V gene lookup returns CDR1 KGHSH and CDR2 LQKENI. CDR3 sequence reads: CASSPQQGRTDTQYF. The CDR3 DNA sequence: TGTGCCAGCTCACCCCAGCAGGGCCGGACAGATACGCAGTATTTT.

A few counts support this clone. This rearrangement joins TRBV2 to TRBJ2-7; D possibly corresponds to TRBD2 (5 bases). Germline V gene sequence: CDR1 SNHLY, CDR2 FYNNEI. V gave up 7 bases and J gave up 2 bases, with 24 bases separating them. The CDR3 covers 17 residues. The CDR3 protein is CASNEGRAVRKPYEQYF. DNA of the CDR3: TGTGCCAGCAACGAGGGTAGGGCGGTCCGGAAACCCTACGAGCAGTACTTC.

This clone has a single count. The V and J genes are TRBV3-1 (or the pseudogene TRBV3-2) and TRBJ2-4, with a tentative D call TRBD2 (7 bases). The CDR3 has 19 residues. V shed 4 bases and J shed 2 bases, with 24 bases lying between them. The V gene's germline CDR1 is LGHDT and CDR2 YNNKEL (reference sequence). The CDR3 coding sequence is TGTGCCAGCAGCCCAGGCCGGGGGGCAGAGTGGATACCCAAAAACATTCAGTACTTC. Amino acid sequence: CASSPGRGAEWIPKNIQYF.

The chain uses TRBV27 and TRBJ1-1; D is perhaps TRBD1 (6 bases). The CDR3 is 15 amino acids. The germline V and J ends were trimmed by 5 bases and 6 bases, with 19 bases remaining between them. Germline CDR1 reads MNHEY; CDR2 reads SMNVEV (reference sequence). CDR3 coding DNA: TGTGCCAGCAGTCATCCTGACAGGCCCCATCCTGAAGCTTTCTTT. It encodes CASSHPDRPHPEAFF.

The chain recombines TRBV30 with TRBJ2-7, with 10 bases fitting TRBD2. The CDR3 sequence is 15 residues long. Germline loops: CDR1 GTSNPN, CDR2 SVGIG (reference sequence). Trimming took 0 bases from V and 3 from J; bases not matched to a gene: 5. The CDR3 loop is CAWSVAGGTFYEQYF. CDR3 coding DNA: TGTGCCTGGAGTGTAGCGGGAGGGACCTTCTACGAGCAGTACTTC.

V usage is TRBV28 and J usage is TRBJ2-7, with D hard to call. CDR3 length equals 13 residues. Trimming took off 6 bases at V and 2 bases at J, with 11 bases between the two ends. Germline CDR1 and CDR2: MDHEN and SYDVKM. CDR3 amino acids: CASRSLVPYEQYF. DNA of the CDR3: TGTGCCAGCAGATCCCTAGTCCCCTACGAGCAGTACTTC.

The sample holds a few counts of this clone. This chain links TRBV6-5 with TRBJ1-1, with 7 bases matching TRBD1. Germline CDR1 MNHEY, CDR2 SVGAGI. The CDR3 totals 15 residues. Trimming took 7 bases from V and 0 from J; bases not matched to a gene: 8. In DNA form, the CDR3 reads TGTGCCAGCACCGAGCTTGGGACAGTGAACACTGAAGCTTTCTTT. It yields the protein CASTELGTVNTEAFF.

The rearrangement uses TRBV29-1 and TRBJ1-1, with D unclear. V lost 7 bases to trimming and J lost 4 bases, with 7 bases between them. The CDR3 has 10 residues. The germline V gene encodes CDR1 SQVTM and CDR2 ANQGSEA. In DNA form, the CDR3 reads TGCAGCGCCCGGGGCACTGAAGCTTTCTTT. The encoded protein is CSARGTEAFF.

This chain connects TRBV18 to TRBJ2-7; maybe TRBD1 (5 bases). Germline V gene lookup returns CDR1 KGHSH and CDR2 LQKENI. Trimming left V 3 bases short and J 0 bases short, with 9 bases between. The length of the CDR3 is 14 residues. CDR3 nucleotides: TGTGCCAGCTCACCCGACAGAAGCTCCTACGAGCAGTACTTC. Its protein product is CASSPDRSSYEQYF.

This clone was detected only once. The chain's CDR3 is CASSLVAGGPYETQYF. CDR3 bases: TGTGCCAGCAGCTTAGTAGCGGGAGGCCCTTATGAGACCCAGTACTTC. J is TRBJ2-5 and V is TRBV7-8, with 10 bases that match TRBD2. J lost 5 bases, V lost 1 base, and 7 bases had no gene match. Germline V gene lookup returns CDR1 SGHVS and CDR2 FQNEAQ. This CDR3 has 16 amino acids.

The chain employs TRBV29-1 and TRBJ2-7; the match to TRBD1 covers 7 bases. This CDR3 has 14 residues. Trimming at V came to 6 bases and at J to 2 bases, leaving 10 bases not matched to a gene. From germline, CDR1 is SQVTM and CDR2 ANQGSEA. The CDR3 protein is CSVDLDRHPYEQYF. CDR3 nucleotides: TGCAGCGTCGACCTGGACAGGCACCCCTACGAGCAGTACTTC.

This chain connects TRBV4-3 to TRBJ2-2, with TRBD1 matching over 8 bases. Per the germline V gene, CDR1 is LGHNA and CDR2 is YSLEER. The CDR3 extends over 17 amino acids. The trim removed 3 bases at V and 1 base at J, leaving 7 bases unmatched. The CDR3 sequence is CASSHRFGQGNTGELFF. The DNA for the CDR3 is TGCGCCAGCAGCCACCGCTTCGGACAGGGGAACACCGGGGAGCTGTTTTTT.